What follows are 13 T cell receptor beta chains derived from one specimen sequenced in a study of graft-versus-host responses after intestinal transplantation. These receptors lack a known antigen. Libraries were prepared by immunoSEQ multiplex PCR; TCRdb keeps only in-frame clonotypes and omits some of them. The sample has 30,000 to 50,000 clones; roughly 96% are singletons. The specimen comprised unstimulated CD8+ T cells sorted from spleen or lymph node cells, sampled before transplant. The source is a human donor who was the organ donor for an intestinal transplant.

This sequence joins TRBV28 and TRBJ1-2; tentative D call: TRBD1 (6 bases). V dropped 5 bases and J dropped 3 bases, with 22 bases sitting between them. The CDR3 sequence is 17 residues long. CDR1 MDHEN and CDR2 SYDVKM come from the germline V gene. As DNA, the CDR3 is TGTGCCAGCAGTCCTGCGGGGGCCTCACCACACCACTATGGCTACACCTTC. Encoded protein: CASSPAGASPHHYGYTF.

The CDR3 nucleotides are TGTGCCAGCAGAGACAGTTACAATGAGCAGTTCTTC. Its translation: CASRDSYNEQFF. The V call is TRBV9, the J call TRBJ2-1, with a weak D call TRBD1 (5 bases). There are 12 residues in the CDR3. CDR1 SGDLS and CDR2 YYNGEE come from the germline V gene. V lost 5 bases, J lost 4 bases, and 7 bases lay in between.

The genes are TRBV15 and TRBJ1-1; a weak D match, TRBD1 (6 bases). Per germline, CDR1 LNHNV and CDR2 YYDKDF (reference sequence). Trimming shortened V by 6 bases and J by 3 bases, and 20 bases separated the two germline ends. The CDR3 has 16 amino acids. CDR3 in amino acids: CATSMGASVPDTEAFF. The CDR3 nucleotides read TGTGCCACCAGTATGGGGGCGTCGGTTCCGGACACTGAAGCTTTCTTT.

This chain connects TRBV6-6 to TRBJ2-5; D gene unclear. The CDR3 has 11 amino acids. The germline V gene encodes CDR1 MNHNY and CDR2 SVGAGI (reference sequence). Trimming took 2 bases from V and 5 from J, leaving 3 bases between them. CDR3 nucleotides: TGTGCCAGCAGTTACATGGAGACCCAGTACTTC. Its protein is CASSYMETQYF.

The count of this clone is one. Here the CDR3 reads CASSVGTGQVKETQYF. The CDR3 DNA follows: TGTGCCAGCAGCGTTGGGACAGGGCAGGTTAAAGAGACCCAGTACTTC. The chain recombines TRBV9 with TRBJ2-5; 9 nucleotides match TRBD1. Trimming at V came to 2 bases and at J to 3 bases, leaving 8 bases not matched to a gene. CDR1 is SGDLS, CDR2 YYNGEE, per germline. The CDR3 has 16 amino acids.

The chain is built from TRBV28 and TRBJ1-4; 7 bases map to TRBD1. After removal of 5 bases from V and 0 bases from J, the junction contained 9 bases not matched to a gene. The germline V gene encodes CDR1 MDHEN and CDR2 SYDVKM. The CDR3 consists of 17 residues. CDR3 coding DNA: TGTGCCAGCAGTACCCCCCGGGGACAGACAACTAATGAAAAACTGTTTTTT. It encodes CASSTPRGQTTNEKLFF.

The V call is TRBV6-5, the J call TRBJ1-2; TRBD1 agrees at 10 bases. Germline V gene lookup returns CDR1 MNHEY and CDR2 SVGAGI. The ends lost 4 bases at V and 6 bases at J; junction bases unmatched: 2. This CDR3 has 13 residues. The CDR3 region has the DNA TGTGCCAGCAGTTCGACAGGGGGCGATGGCTACACCTTC. This encodes CASSSTGGDGYTF.

The CDR3 reads CASVAARAPISYNEQFF. CDR3 coding DNA: TGTGCCAGCGTTGCGGCAAGGGCACCTATCTCCTACAATGAGCAGTTCTTC. The V and J genes are TRBV28 and TRBJ2-1; D gene ambiguous. Trimming stripped 8 bases from V and 0 bases from J, with 20 bases between. CDR1 is MDHEN and CDR2 is SYDVKM in the germline V gene. The CDR3 is made up of 17 amino acids.

The CDR3 is CASSHSQGYFTEAFF. DNA for the CDR3: TGTGCCAGCAGCCACTCACAGGGATATTTCACTGAAGCTTTCTTT. This sequence joins TRBV7-9 and TRBJ1-1; maybe TRBD1 (6 bases). V was shortened by 5 bases and J by 4 bases, with 17 bases between the two germline ends. From germline, CDR1 is SEHNR and CDR2 FQNEAQ (reference sequence). The CDR3 is 15 residues long.

The CDR3 region is CASSQGGGTSGGPSYEQYF. CDR3 nucleotide sequence: TGCGCCAGCAGCCAAGGAGGTGGGACTAGCGGGGGACCTTCCTACGAGCAGTACTTC. The V gene is TRBV4-1, the J gene TRBJ2-7; TRBD2 agrees at 14 bases. Germline V gene sequence: CDR1 MGHRA, CDR2 YSYEKL. With V trimmed by 1 base and J by 1 base, 9 bases remained unmatched. The CDR3 covers 19 residues.

The CDR3 DNA is TGTGCCAGCAGCACGATAGGAGAGGAGGCCTACGAGCAGTACTTC. Translation: CASSTIGEEAYEQYF. This chain joins TRBV21-1 and TRBJ2-7; the table's D call, TRBD2, has no DNA check behind it. TRBV21-1 is a pseudogene segment. The length of the CDR3 is 15 residues.

The J gene is TRBJ1-4, the V gene TRBV9; no definite D call. The CDR3 has 12 residues. Trimming took off 4 bases at V and 8 bases at J, with 9 bases between the two ends. Germline CDR1 is SGDLS and CDR2 is YYNGEE. CDR3 region: CASSPSGEKLFF. CDR3 nucleotide sequence: TGTGCCAGCAGCCCAAGTGGAGAAAAACTGTTTTTT.

This rearrangement joins TRBV4-2 to TRBJ1-1; a weak D match, TRBD1 (5 bases). V dropped 1 base and J dropped 3 bases, with 6 bases sitting between them. CDR1 and CDR2 (germline): LGHNA, YNFKEQ. The CDR3 spans 13 residues. CDR3 sequence: CASSQGDYTEAFF. The CDR3 DNA follows: TGTGCCAGCAGCCAAGGGGACTACACTGAAGCTTTCTTT.